This T cell receptor beta chain is from a study of T cells after yellow fever vaccination. Study outcomes and limitations: A small proportion of clonotypes was detected in both the CD4 and CD8 compartments. Contamination by abundant bulk-population clonotypes could be present in FACS-sorted repertoires.

TCRdb reprocessed the 5' RACE reads via MiXCR and lists one record per CDR3 protein. The sample lists approximately 550,000 distinct CDR3 sequences, under 25% occurring once. V lost 11 bases and J lost 6, with 13 bases in between. The germline V gene encodes CDR1 MNHNY and CDR2 SVGAGI (reference sequence). The CDR3 runs to 12 residues. Points on this clonotype: Its specificity is unknown.

This sequence was found in a man younger than 40 who received the YFV17D yellow fever vaccine. J is TRBJ2-2 and V is TRBV6-6, with D maybe TRBD1 (6 bases). This sample comprised PBMCs, obtained 15 days after the yellow fever booster vaccination. In DNA form, the CDR3 reads TGTGCCGCCTGGGGACAAGCCGGGGAGCTGTTTTTT. Protein product: CAAWGQAGELFF.